This T cell receptor (beta chain) originates from a study of T cell clonotyping in hematopoietic cell transplantation. Findings and caveats of the study: Few recipient clonotypes overlapped donors; over 97% were de novo at given depth.

As concerns this clone: As yet, its antigen is unknown.

Clones were read by immunoSEQ multiplex PCR, and TCRdb kept only the in-frame ones, dropping some. The table includes approximately 2,000 clones, roughly 92% detected once. Germline V gives CDR1 SGHRS, CDR2 YFSETQ. This CDR3 is 14 amino acids long. Trimming removed 0 bases at V and 1 base at J, with 7 bases between. Sequenced material: peripheral blood mononuclear cells, taken 30 days after allogeneic stem cell transplant. The receptor's source is a female patient aged 50 to 65 who had an allogeneic stem cell transplant from a related donor, so the T cells may come from the graft donor. Some clones in this sample may be carry-over from other donors' samples. The chain carries TRBV5-1 and TRBJ1-2; no definite D call. This CDR3 reads CASSLGDVNYGYTF. Written as DNA, the CDR3 is TGCGCCAGCAGCTTGGGGGATGTTAACTATGGCTACACCTTC.